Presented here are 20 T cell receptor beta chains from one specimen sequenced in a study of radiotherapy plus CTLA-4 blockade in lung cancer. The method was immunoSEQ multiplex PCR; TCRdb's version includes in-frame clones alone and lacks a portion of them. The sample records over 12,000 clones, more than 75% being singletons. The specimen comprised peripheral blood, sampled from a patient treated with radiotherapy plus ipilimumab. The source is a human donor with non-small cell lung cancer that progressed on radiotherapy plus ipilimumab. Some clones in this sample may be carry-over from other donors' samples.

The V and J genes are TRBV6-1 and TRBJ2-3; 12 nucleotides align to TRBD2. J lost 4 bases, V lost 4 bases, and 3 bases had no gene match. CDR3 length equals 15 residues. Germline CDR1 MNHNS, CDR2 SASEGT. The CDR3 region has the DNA TGTGCCAGCAGTGCCGCTAGCGGGGGGGCAGATACGCAGTATTTT. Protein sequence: CASSAASGGADTQYF.

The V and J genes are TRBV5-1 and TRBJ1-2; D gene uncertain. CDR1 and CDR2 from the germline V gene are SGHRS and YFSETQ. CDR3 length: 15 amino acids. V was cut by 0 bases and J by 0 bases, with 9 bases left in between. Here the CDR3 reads CASSLASGANYGYTF. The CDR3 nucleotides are TGCGCCAGCAGCTTGGCTTCCGGAGCTAACTATGGCTACACCTTC.

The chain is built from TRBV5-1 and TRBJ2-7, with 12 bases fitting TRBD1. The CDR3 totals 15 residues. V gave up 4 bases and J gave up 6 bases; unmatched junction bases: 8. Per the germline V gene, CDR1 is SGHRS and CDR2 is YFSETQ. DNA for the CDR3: TGCGCCAGCAGCAGACAGGGACAGGGGGCGAGCGAGCAGTACTTC. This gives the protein CASSRQGQGASEQYF.

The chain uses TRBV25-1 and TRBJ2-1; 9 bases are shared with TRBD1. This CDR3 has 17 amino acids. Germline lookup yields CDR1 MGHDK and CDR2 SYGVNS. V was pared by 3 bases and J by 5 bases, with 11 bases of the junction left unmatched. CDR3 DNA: TGTGCCAGCAGTGATAGGGGGGGATGGACAGGGGACAATGAGCAGTTCTTC. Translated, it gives CASSDRGGWTGDNEQFF.

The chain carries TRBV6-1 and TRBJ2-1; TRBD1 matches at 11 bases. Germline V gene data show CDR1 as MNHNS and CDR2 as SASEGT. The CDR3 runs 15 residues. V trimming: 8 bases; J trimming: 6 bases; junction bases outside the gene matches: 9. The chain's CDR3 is CASESGTGGGNEQFF. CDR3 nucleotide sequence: TGTGCCAGCGAATCCGGGACAGGGGGAGGCAATGAGCAGTTCTTC.

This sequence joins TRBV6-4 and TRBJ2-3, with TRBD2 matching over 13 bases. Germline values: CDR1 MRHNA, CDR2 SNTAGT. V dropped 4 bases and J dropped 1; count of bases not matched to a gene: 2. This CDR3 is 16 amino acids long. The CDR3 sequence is CASSGGTSGGTDTQYF. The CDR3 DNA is TGTGCCAGCAGTGGCGGGACTAGCGGGGGCACAGATACGCAGTATTTT.

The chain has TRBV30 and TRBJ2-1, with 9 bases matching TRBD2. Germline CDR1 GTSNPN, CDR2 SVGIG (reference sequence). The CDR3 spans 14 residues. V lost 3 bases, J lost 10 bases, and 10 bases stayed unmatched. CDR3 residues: CAWRISGSYREQFF. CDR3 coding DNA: TGTGCCTGGAGAATTAGCGGGAGCTACAGAGAGCAGTTCTTC.

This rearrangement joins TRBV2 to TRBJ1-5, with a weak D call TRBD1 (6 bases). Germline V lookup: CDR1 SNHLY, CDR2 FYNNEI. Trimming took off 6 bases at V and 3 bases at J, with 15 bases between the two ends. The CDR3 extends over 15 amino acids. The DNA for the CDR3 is TGTGCCAGCAGCCCTTCCAGGGGATTCAATCAGCCCCAGCATTTT. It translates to CASSPSRGFNQPQHF.

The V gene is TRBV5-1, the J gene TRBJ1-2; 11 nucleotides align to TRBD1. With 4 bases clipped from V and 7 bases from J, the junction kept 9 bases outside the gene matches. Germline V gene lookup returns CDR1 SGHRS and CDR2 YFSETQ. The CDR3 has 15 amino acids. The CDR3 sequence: CASSLNGQGAGGYTF. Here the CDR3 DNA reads TGCGCCAGCAGCCTCAACGGACAGGGGGCGGGTGGCTACACCTTC.

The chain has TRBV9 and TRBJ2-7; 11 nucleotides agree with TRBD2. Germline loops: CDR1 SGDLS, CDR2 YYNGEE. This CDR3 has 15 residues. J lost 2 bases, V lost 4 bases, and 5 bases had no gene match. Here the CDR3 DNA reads TGTGCCAGCAGCTTCGGGACTAGCGGAGCCTACGAGCAGTACTTC. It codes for CASSFGTSGAYEQYF.

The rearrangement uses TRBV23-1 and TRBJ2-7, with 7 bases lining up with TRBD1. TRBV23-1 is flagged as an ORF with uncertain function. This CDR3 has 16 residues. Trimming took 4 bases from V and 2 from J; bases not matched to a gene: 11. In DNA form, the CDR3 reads TGCGCCAGCAGTCTTTTCCTCCGGGACAGTGCCTACGAGCAGTACTTC. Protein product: CASSLFLRDSAYEQYF.

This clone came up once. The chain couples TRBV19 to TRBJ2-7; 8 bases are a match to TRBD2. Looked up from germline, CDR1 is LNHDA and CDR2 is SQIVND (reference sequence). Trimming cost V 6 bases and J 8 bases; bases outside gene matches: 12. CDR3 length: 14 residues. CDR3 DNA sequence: TGTGCCAGTAGCACCTCAAGCGGGAGTTACCAGCAGTACTTC. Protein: CASSTSSGSYQQYF.

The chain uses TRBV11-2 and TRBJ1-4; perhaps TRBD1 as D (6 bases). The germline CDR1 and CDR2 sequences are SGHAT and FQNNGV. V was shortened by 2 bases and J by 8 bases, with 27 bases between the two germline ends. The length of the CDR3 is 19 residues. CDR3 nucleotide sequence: TGTGCCAGCAGCTTAAATTCCATGACCTCCCGGGACAAAGGCGAAAAACTGTTTTTT. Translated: CASSLNSMTSRDKGEKLFF. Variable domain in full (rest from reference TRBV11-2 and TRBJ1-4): EAGVAQSPRYKIIEKRQSVAFWCNPISGHATLYWYQQILGQGPKLLIQFQNNGVVDDSQLPKDRFSAERLKGVDSTLKIQPAKLEDSAVYLCASSLNSMTSRDKGEKLFFGSGTQLSVL.

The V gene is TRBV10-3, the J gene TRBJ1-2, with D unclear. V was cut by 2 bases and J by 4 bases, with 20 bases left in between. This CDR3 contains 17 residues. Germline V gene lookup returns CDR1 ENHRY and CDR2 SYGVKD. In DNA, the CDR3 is TGTGCCATCAGTGAGGGTTGGCAGACCCGATCAGGCTATGGCTACACCTTC. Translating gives CAISEGWQTRSGYGYTF.

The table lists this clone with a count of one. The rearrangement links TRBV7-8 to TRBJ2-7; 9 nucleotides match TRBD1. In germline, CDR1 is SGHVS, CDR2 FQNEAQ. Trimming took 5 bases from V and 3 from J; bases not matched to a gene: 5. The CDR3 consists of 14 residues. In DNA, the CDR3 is TGTGCCAGCAGCACGGGACAGGGAATCTACGAGCAGTACTTC. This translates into CASSTGQGIYEQYF.

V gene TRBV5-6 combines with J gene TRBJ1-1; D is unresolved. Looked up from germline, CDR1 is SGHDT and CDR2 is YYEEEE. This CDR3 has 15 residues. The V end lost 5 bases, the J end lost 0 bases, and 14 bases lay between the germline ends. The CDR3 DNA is TGTGCCAGCAGTTCCACTACGGGGATGAACACTGAAGCTTTCTTT. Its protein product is CASSSTTGMNTEAFF. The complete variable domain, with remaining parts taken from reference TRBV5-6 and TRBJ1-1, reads DAGVTQSPTHLIKTRGQQVTLRCSPKSGHDTVSWYQQALGQGPQFIFQYYEEEERQRGNFPDRFSGHQFPNYSSELNVNALLLGDSALYLCASSSTTGMNTEAFFGQGTRLTVV.

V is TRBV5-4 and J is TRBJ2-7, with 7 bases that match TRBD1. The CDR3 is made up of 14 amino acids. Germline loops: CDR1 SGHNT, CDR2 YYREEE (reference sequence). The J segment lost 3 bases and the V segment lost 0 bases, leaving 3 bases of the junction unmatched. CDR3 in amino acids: CASSLDRGNYEQYF. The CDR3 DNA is TGTGCCAGCAGCTTGGACAGGGGAAACTACGAGCAGTACTTC.

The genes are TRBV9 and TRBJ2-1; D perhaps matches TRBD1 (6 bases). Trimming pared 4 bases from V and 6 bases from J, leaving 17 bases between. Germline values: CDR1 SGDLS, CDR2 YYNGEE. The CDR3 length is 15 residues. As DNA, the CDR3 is TGTGCCAGCAGCCCCCGGGTACAGGGCAGCAATGAGCAGTTCTTC. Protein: CASSPRVQGSNEQFF.

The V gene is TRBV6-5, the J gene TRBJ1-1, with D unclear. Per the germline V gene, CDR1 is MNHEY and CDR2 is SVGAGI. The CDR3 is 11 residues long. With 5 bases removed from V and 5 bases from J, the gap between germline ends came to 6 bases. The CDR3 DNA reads TGTGCCAGCAGTGAGAGGACTGAAGCTTTCTTT. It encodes CASSERTEAFF.

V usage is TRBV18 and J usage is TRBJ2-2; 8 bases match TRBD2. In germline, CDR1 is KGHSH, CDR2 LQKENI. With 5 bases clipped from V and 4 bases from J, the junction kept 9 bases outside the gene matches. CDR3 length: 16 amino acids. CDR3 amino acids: CASSLMAGGGTGELFF. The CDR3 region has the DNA TGTGCCAGCTCATTAATGGCGGGGGGAGGCACCGGGGAGCTGTTTTTT.